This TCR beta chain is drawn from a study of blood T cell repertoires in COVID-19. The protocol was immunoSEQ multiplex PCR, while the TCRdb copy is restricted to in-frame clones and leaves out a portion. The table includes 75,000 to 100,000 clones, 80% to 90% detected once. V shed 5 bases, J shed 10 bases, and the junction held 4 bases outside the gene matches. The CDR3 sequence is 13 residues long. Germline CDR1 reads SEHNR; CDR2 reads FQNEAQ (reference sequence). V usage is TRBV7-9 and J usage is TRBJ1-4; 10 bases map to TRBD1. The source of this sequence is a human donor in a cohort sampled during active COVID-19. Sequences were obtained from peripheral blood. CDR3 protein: CASSPTGGVKLFF. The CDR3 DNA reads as TGTGCCAGCAGCCCGACAGGGGGCGTAAAACTGTTTTTT.